This T cell receptor beta chain was captured by sequencing in a study of PD-L1 blockade in urothelial cancer. Study at large: About 90% of the 29 patients were men who had bladder-origin urothelial cancer.

A remark on this clone: Its antigen is not known.

The CDR3 has 18 residues. Germline CDR1 reads KGHSH; CDR2 reads LQKENI. Trimming cost V 2 bases and J 0 bases; bases outside gene matches: 10. TCRdb's copy holds only in-frame clones and misses some; the assay was immunoSEQ multiplex PCR. The profile shows about 74,000 clones, around 80% of them singletons. Study-wide results and limits: Durable-benefit patients expanded tumor-associated blood clones more at 3 weeks.

This chain connects TRBV18 to TRBJ2-5; 9 bases map to TRBD2. The origin of this receptor is a man between 65 and 85 years old with urothelial cancer. Source: PBMCs, taken around atezolizumab (anti-PD-L1) treatment. For the CDR3, the DNA is TGTGCCAGCTCACCAACTTTACTAGCGGGCCCGTACCAAGAGACCCAGTACTTC. Translated: CASSPTLLAGPYQETQYF. Based on the CDR3 plus reference TRBV18 and TRBJ2-5, the full variable domain is NAGVMQNPRHLVRRRGQEARLRCSPMKGHSHVYWYRQLPEEGLKFMVYLQKENIIDESGMPKERFSAEFPKEGPSILRIQQVVRGDSAAYFCASSPTLLAGPYQETQYFGPGTRLLVL.